This entry features one T cell receptor (beta chain) sequence. The specificity of this receptor is unknown. Base quality data are lacking; no much larger clone is found one base away. The source of the sample is a study of a mutant IDH1 vaccine in newly diagnosed glioma (dated by TCRdb to the early 2020s). For the study in its entirety: Vaccination began 4-6 weeks after radiotherapy alone, or alongside temozolomide cycles in the chemotherapy-containing groups. Of the approximately 33 treated patients, roughly 60% were male and about 40% were female, and a mean age of 40.4 years was recorded. Before enrollment, patients had received standard therapy of radiotherapy alone, temozolomide alone, or radiochemotherapy with temozolomide; most received the combination. Visit V12 was the week-35 safety follow-up and visit V13 was the week-47 end of study. Peripheral blood was drawn at six visits: V03 (baseline), V05, V07, V10, V12 and V13. For exploratory analyses, longitudinal TCRB deep sequencing was carried out in roughly 23 treated patients wherever samples were available.

On the study overall, not on this receptor specifically: Vaccine-induced immune responses across multiple MHC alleles were detected in 93.3% of patients. Pseudoprogression seemed to be unrelated to changes in the top peripheral T cell clonotypes found by TCRB sequencing. It was noted by the authors that analyses of patient blood samples could not be reproduced owing to sample limitations. PBMC samples for TCRB deep sequencing were selected based on availability.

CDR1 and CDR2, per the germline V gene, are SGHVS and FNYEAQ. Compared with germline, V lacks 7 bases and J lacks 9 bases; bases without a gene match: 12. From cysteine to phenylalanine, the CDR3 is 15 amino acids long. CDR3 DNA only is kept here, 45 bases in frame from base 1. Preparation of the library involved the immunoSEQ multiplex PCR assay. Following the manufacturer's protocol, the hsTCRB Kit was used to amplify rearranged TCR beta chain sequences. Sequencing of TCRB libraries was carried out on an Illumina MiSeq. Under the source paper's analysis protocol: The proprietary platform of the kit vendor was used for demultiplexing, trimming and gene mapping. In TCRdb, the immuneACCESS table is reduced to in-frame sequences with V and J assigned. These tables do not hold every clone; where another copy was compared, an unresolved V gene accounts for under half, and the others remain unexplained. The V and J calls and clone size are taken from that table; D and trimming were inferred from the DNA. In all, the sample holds some 71,000 clones, and approximately 86% of those were seen once. In total, the top ten clones hold 2% to 2.5% of the sample.

In light of the paper, this sample's time point label describes: week 35, safety follow-up. Each vaccine dose, consisting of 300 ug of a 20-mer mutant IDH1 peptide in Montanide, was administered subcutaneously with topical imiquimod. Patients were given eight vaccinations, in weeks 1, 3, 5, 7, 11, 15, 19 and 23, which matched visits V03 through V10. The donors had newly diagnosed IDH1-mutant astrocytomas of WHO grade 3 or 4 that showed loss of nuclear ATRX. The samples were drawn from NOA16, a multicentre, single-arm, open-label phase I trial in Germany that tested a mutant IDH1 peptide vaccine in humans for the first time. The DNeasy Blood and Tissue Kit was used to extract genomic DNA from EDTA blood for TCRB sequencing.

The sequencing here drew on PBMCs, taken from a glioma patient whose treatment included an IDH1 peptide vaccine. The receptor was isolated from a young man with glioma. This chain is built from TRBV7-6 and TRBJ2-1; 10 middle bases align to TRBD2. The CDR3 region reads CASTPPSGRITEQFF. The nucleotide sequence is TGTGCCAGCACTCCCCCTAGCGGGAGAATCACTGAGCAGTTCTTC.